This TCR beta chain was sequenced for a study of cytomegalovirus exposure and HLA in healthy donors. In the PCR, 60 Vbeta and 13 Jbeta primers were used. The repertoire was sequenced with immunoSEQ multiplex PCR; TCRdb's copy has only in-frame clones and lacks some. The data hold 150,000 to 200,000 clones, with about 80% observed a single time. Looked up from germline, CDR1 is GTSNPN and CDR2 is SVGIG (reference sequence). Deletions cut 2 bases from V and 3 bases from J, with 10 bases between. There are 14 residues in the CDR3. The sample was PBMCs. The J gene is TRBJ1-4, the V gene TRBV30; D might be TRBD1 (5 bases). The receptor's source is a woman aged 40-49 years in good health and CMV-seronegative. Written as DNA, the CDR3 is TGTGCCTGGAGTCGTTGGGGGGCTAATGAAAAACTGTTTTTT. This encodes CAWSRWGANEKLFF.